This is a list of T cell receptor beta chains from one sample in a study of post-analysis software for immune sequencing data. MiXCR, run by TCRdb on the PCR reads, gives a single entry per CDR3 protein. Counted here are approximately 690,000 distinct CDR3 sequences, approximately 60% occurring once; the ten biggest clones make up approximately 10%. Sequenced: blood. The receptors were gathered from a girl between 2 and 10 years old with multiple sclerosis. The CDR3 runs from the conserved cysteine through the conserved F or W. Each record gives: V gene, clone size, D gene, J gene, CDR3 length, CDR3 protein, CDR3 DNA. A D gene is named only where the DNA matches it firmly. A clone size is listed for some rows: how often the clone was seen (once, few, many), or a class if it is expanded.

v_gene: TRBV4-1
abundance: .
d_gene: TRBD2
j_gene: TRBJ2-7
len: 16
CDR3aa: CASSQGLADYSYEQYF
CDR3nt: TGCGCCAGCAGCCAAGGGCTAGCGGACTACTCCTACGAGCAGTACTTC

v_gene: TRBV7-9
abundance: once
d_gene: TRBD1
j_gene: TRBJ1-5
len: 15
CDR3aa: CASSLEGAENQPQHF
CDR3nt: TGTGCCAGCAGCTTAGAGGGGGCCGAGAATCAGCCCCAGCATTTT

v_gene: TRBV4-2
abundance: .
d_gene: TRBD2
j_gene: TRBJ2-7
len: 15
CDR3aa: CASSQEGGSGDEQYF
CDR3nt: TGTGCCAGCAGCCAAGAGGGCGGGAGTGGCGACGAGCAGTACTTC

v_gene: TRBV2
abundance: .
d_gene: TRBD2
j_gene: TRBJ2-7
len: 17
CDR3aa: CASSEFMAGVLDDEQYF
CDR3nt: TGTGCCAGCAGTGAATTTATGGCGGGGGTGCTTGATGACGAGCAGTACTTC

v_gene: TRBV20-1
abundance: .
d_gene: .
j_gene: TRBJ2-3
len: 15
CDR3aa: CSASPSPSYTDTQYF
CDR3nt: TGCAGTGCTAGTCCTTCACCCTCATACACAGATACGCAGTATTTT

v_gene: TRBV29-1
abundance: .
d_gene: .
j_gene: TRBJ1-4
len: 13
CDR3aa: CSVLRRGYEKLFF
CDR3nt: TGCAGCGTCCTAAGGAGAGGATACGAAAAACTGTTTTTT

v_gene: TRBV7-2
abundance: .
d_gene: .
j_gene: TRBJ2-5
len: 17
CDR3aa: CASSLRGGREWGETQYF
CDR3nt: TGTGCCAGCAGCCTCAGGGGCGGCAGGGAATGGGGGGAGACCCAGTACTTC

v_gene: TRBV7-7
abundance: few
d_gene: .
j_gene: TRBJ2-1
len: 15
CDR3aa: CASSVTGSSYNEQFF
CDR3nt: TGTGCTAGCAGCGTGACTGGGAGCTCCTACAATGAGCAGTTCTTC

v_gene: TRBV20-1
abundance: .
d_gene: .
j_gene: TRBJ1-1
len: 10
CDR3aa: CSAVKIEAFF
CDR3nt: TGCAGTGCTGTAAAGATTGAAGCTTTCTTT

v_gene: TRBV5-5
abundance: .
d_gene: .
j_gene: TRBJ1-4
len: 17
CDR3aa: CASSGLTDGATNEKLFF
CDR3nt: TGTGCCAGCTCGGGCCTAACCGACGGCGCAACTAATGAAAAACTGTTTTTT

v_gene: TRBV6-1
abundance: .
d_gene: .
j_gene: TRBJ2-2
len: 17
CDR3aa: CASSEGLATRNTGELFF
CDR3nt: TGTGCCAGCAGTGAAGGGTTGGCTACACGGAACACCGGGGAGCTGTTTTTT

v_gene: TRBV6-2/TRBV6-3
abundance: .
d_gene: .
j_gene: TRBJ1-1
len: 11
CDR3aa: CASNMGTEAFF
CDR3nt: TGTGCCAGCAATATGGGTACTGAAGCTTTCTTT

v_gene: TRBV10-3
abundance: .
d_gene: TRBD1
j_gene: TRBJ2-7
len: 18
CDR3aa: CAISENRGQGWNTHEQYF
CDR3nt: TGTGCCATCAGTGAAAACAGGGGTCAGGGCTGGAATACCCACGAGCAGTACTTC

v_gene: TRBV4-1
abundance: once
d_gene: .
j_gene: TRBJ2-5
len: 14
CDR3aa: CASSQELPGGTQYF
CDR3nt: TGCGCCAGCAGCCAAGAGCTTCCCGGGGGGACCCAGTACTTC

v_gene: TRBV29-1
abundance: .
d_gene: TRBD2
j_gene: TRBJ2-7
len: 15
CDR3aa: CSVFTSGSGRYEQYF
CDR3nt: TGCAGCGTTTTCACTAGCGGGAGTGGTCGGTACGAGCAGTACTTC

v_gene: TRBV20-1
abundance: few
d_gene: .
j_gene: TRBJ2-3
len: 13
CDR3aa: CSARRKVTDTQYF
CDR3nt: TGCAGTGCTAGAAGGAAGGTGACAGATACGCAGTATTTT

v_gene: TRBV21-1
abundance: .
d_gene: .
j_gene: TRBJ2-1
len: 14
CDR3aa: CASSPSALYNEQFF
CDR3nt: TGTGCCAGCAGCCCTAGCGCGCTCTACAATGAGCAGTTCTTC

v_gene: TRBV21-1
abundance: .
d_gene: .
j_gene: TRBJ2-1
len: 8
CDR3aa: CGPNEQFF
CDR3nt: TGTGGGCCAAATGAGCAGTTCTTC

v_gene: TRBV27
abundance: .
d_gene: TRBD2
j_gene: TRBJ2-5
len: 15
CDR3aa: CASSYGSGRIETQYF
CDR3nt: TGTGCCAGCAGTTACGGTAGCGGGAGGATAGAGACCCAGTACTTC

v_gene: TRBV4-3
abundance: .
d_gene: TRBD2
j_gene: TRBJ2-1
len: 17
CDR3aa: CASSQAGAGGHSKSRFF
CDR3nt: TGCGCCAGCAGCCAAGCGGGTGCGGGGGGGCATAGTAAGTCGAGGTTCTTC

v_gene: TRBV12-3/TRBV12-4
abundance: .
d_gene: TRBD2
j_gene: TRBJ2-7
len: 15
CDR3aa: CASSLFSGASYEQYF
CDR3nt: TGTGCCAGCAGTTTATTTAGCGGGGCCTCCTACGAGCAGTACTTC

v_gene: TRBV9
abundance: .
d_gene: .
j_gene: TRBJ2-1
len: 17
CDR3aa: CASSPRGGEGRDNEQFF
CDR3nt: TGTGCCAGCAGCCCCCGAGGGGGGGAGGGCCGAGACAATGAGCAGTTCTTC

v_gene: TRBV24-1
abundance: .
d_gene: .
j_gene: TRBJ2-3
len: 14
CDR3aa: CATSVDGGGDTQYF
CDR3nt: TGTGCCACCAGTGTGGATGGGGGCGGAGATACGCAGTATTTT

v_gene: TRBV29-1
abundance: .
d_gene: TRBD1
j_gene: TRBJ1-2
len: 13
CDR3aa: CSVAGQGAWGYTF
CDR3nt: TGCAGCGTTGCGGGACAGGGGGCGTGGGGCTACACCTTC

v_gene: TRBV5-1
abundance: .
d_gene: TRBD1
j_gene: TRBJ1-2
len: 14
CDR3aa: CASSLQGEDYGYTF
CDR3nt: TGCGCCAGCAGCTTACAGGGGGAGGACTATGGCTACACCTTC

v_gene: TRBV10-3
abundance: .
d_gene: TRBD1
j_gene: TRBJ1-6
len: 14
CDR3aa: CAISNRQGGSPLHF
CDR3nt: TGTGCCATCAGCAACCGACAGGGAGGATCACCCCTCCACTTT

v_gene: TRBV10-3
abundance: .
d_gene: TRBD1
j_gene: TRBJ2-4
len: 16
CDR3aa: CAISGTGGESKNIQYF
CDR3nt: TGTGCCATCAGTGGGACAGGGGGTGAATCCAAAAACATTCAGTACTTC

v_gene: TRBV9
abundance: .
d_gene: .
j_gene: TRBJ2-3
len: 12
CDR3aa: CASSVERDTQYF
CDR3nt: TGTGCCAGCAGCGTAGAAAGGGATACGCAGTATTTT

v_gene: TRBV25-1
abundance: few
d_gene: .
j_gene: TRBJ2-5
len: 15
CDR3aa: CASSEHYGGLETQYF
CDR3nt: TGTGCCAGCAGTGAACATTATGGGGGGCTAGAGACCCAGTACTTC

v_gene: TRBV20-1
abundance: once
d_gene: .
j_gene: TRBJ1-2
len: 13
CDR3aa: CSARPEGTYGYTF
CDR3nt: TGCAGTGCTCGACCGGAAGGCACCTATGGCTACACCTTC